One T cell receptor beta chain is described in this entry. In the original processing: Reference gene primer amplification yielded estimated nucleated cell counts. The data were produced by immunoSEQ multiplex PCR, yet TCRdb's version contains in-frame clones alone and is incomplete. V, J and clone size are taken as reported in that table, and D and trimming were inferred from the DNA itself. The table lists about 74,000 clones, roughly nine tenths of them singletons. The data stem from a study of blood T cell repertoires in COVID-19. The wider study: COVID-19 samples, acute and convalescent, were from the United States, Italy and Spain. Nucleic acid was either cDNA or gDNA, and it came from T cells, B-cell-depleted T cells, or PBMCs.

The CDR3 is 14 amino acids. CDR1 is MNHEY and CDR2 is SMNVEV in the germline V gene (reference sequence). The trim removed 5 bases at V and 8 bases at J, leaving 6 bases unmatched. The sample was peripheral blood. This TCR came from a middle-aged man with acute or convalescent COVID-19. The V and J genes are TRBV27 and TRBJ2-3, with 11 positions matching TRBD2. CDR3 sequence reads: CASSPHGLAGTQYF. CDR3 in DNA: TGTGCCAGCAGTCCCCATGGACTAGCGGGTACGCAGTATTTT.